The T cell receptor beta chain described here comes from a study of breast tumors, draining lymph nodes, adjacent tissues. Study-level findings and limits: Tumor repertoires ranked between lymph nodes and nontumor tissue in diversity, with V and J gene preferences. Findings are consistent with lymph node origin and intratumoral expansion of most tumor T cells. Compared with basal-like, luminal-like tumors shared significantly more repertoire with nontumor tissue. The lymph node origin of tumor T cells was framed as consistent with a hypothesis, not demonstrated.

Trimming shortened V by 1 base and J by 0 bases, and 10 bases separated the two germline ends. The CDR3 is 17 amino acids. CDR1 and CDR2 (germline): KGHSH, LQKENI. Breast cancer patients provided tissue from their axillary draining lymph nodes. This clonotype was picked up a small number of times. Its antigen is unknown. Each CDR3 protein is one row after TCRdb ran MiXCR on the multiplex PCR reads. The data show around 130,000 distinct CDR3 sequences, less than 35% seen once. The receptor comes from a female donor with breast cancer. Some clones in this sample may be carry-over from other donors' samples. The rearrangement links TRBV18 to TRBJ2-6; maybe TRBD1 (5 bases). Material for sequencing was axillary lymph node tissue. In DNA, the CDR3 is TGTGCCAGCTCACCACTATTAGGGGCCTCTGGGGCCAACGTCCTGACTTTC. Amino acid sequence: CASSPLLGASGANVLTF. The full variable domain, rest sourced from reference TRBV18 and TRBJ2-6, is NAGVMQNPRHLVRRRGQEARLRCSPMKGHSHVYWYRQLPEEGLKFMVYLQKENIIDESGMPKERFSAEFPKEGPSILRIQQVVRGDSAAYFCASSPLLGASGANVLTFGAGSRLTVL.